Below are 30 T cell receptor beta chains sequenced from a single sample in a study of response to subunit inactivated influenza vaccine. One entry per CDR3 protein, called by TCRdb with MiXCR from the RT-PCR reads. The repertoire holds about 240,000 distinct CDR3 sequences, with 12% as singletons. Here the sequenced sample was non-naive T cells sorted from PBMCs, taken 14 to 15 days before vaccination. Receptor source: a man in his forties or fifties who received an inactivated influenza vaccine.

This clonotype was detected a few times. The rearrangement uses TRBV30 and TRBJ2-7; 11 bases agree with TRBD2. Unmatched junction bases numbered 4, after V lost 7 bases and J lost 2 bases. Germline V gene sequence: CDR1 GTSNPN, CDR2 SVGIG (reference sequence). CDR3 size: 13 residues. CDR3 sequence reads: CAYSTSGAYEQYF. CDR3 coding DNA: TGTGCCTATTCGACTAGCGGGGCCTACGAGCAGTACTTC.

V gene TRBV7-2 combines with J gene TRBJ2-3, with 8 positions matching TRBD2. The junction had 10 bases not matched to a gene; V was cut back by 4 bases and J by 4 bases. The CDR3 spans 16 residues. Germline CDR1 reads SGHTA; CDR2 reads FQGNSA. The CDR3 DNA reads as TGTGCCAGCAGCTCTCGAGCGGGGGCAGTTTCAGATACGCAGTATTTT. Protein sequence: CASSSRAGAVSDTQYF.

The rearrangement joins TRBV3-1 to TRBJ1-3, with D unresolved. The CDR3 spans 14 residues. Germline V gene lookup returns CDR1 LGHDT and CDR2 YNNKEL (reference sequence). The ends were cut back, 4 bases at V and 9 bases at J, with 16 bases in the middle. CDR3 coding DNA: TGTGCCAGCAGCCGGACGGGCCGTGGATCCACCATATATTTT. Its protein is CASSRTGRGSTIYF.

This clonotype was observed a few times. The chain recombines TRBV30 with TRBJ1-5, with D possibly being TRBD1 (6 bases). Between the trimmed V and J ends, which lost 4 bases and 2 bases, there was a span of 12 bases. Germline V gene lookup returns CDR1 GTSNPN and CDR2 SVGIG (reference sequence). The CDR3 loop spans 14 amino acids. The CDR3 bases are TGTGCCTGGACCCAGGGGAGTGGCAATCAGCCCCAGCATTTT. The encoded protein is CAWTQGSGNQPQHF.

This clonotype was recorded once. The chain joins TRBV4-2 to TRBJ2-1; weak D call: TRBD1 (6 bases). The V gene's germline CDR1 is LGHNA and CDR2 YNFKEQ. CDR3 length: 14 residues. V gave up 1 base and J gave up 8 bases, with 12 bases separating them. CDR3 in DNA: TGTGCCAGCAGCCAAGGTTCAGGGGTACATGAGCAGTTCTTC. It specifies CASSQGSGVHEQFF.

This chain uses TRBV6-1 with TRBJ2-7, with D possibly matching TRBD1 (6 bases). V lost 8 bases and J lost 6, with 20 bases in between. The germline V gene has CDR1 MNHNS and CDR2 SASEGT. This CDR3 has 14 residues. For the CDR3, the DNA is TGTGCCAGCTGTCTCAGTTTACAGGGAGTCGAGCAGTACTTC. Protein product: CASCLSLQGVEQYF.

CDR3 protein: CSAFGTGVQETQYF. The DNA for the CDR3 is TGCAGTGCTTTCGGGACGGGGGTCCAAGAGACCCAGTACTTC. The J gene is TRBJ2-5, the V gene TRBV20-1; TRBD2 might be the D (6 bases). Germline-derived CDR1 and CDR2 are DFQATT and SNEGSKA (reference sequence). The length of the CDR3 is 14 residues. V lost 5 bases to trimming and J lost 1 base, with 14 bases between them.

The CDR3 DNA is TGTGCCAGCAGGGAAGGGACAGGTAGCAATCAGCCCCAGCATTTT. Protein sequence: CASREGTGSNQPQHF. The chain recombines TRBV4-2 with TRBJ1-5; TRBD1 matches at 8 bases. CDR3 length: 15 amino acids. V trimming: 6 bases; J trimming: 0 bases; junction bases outside the gene matches: 4. Per germline, CDR1 LGHNA and CDR2 YNFKEQ.

V usage is TRBV20-1 and J usage is TRBJ2-3, with TRBD2 identical over 8 bases. The germline CDR1 and CDR2 sequences are DFQATT and SNEGSKA (reference sequence). The CDR3 spans 12 residues. V shed 7 bases and J 3 bases; nucleotides not matched to a gene: 3. CDR3 amino acids: CSGLARTDTQYF. In DNA form, the CDR3 reads TGCAGTGGACTAGCGAGGACAGATACGCAGTATTTT.

In this sample, this clonotype turned up many times. The chain recombines TRBV21-1 with TRBJ1-2. TRBV21-1 is classified as a pseudogene. CDR3 length: 14 amino acids. The CDR3 loop is CASSLLITQGIYTF. The DNA for the CDR3 is TGTGCCAGCAGCCTGCTTATAACGCAAGGAATCTACACCTTC.

This clonotype was recorded at least ten times. The gene calls are TRBV7-8 and TRBJ2-5, with 8 bases identical to TRBD2. From germline, CDR1 is SGHVS and CDR2 FQNEAQ. The V and J ends lost 3 bases and 2 bases, in that order; junction bases with no gene match: 2. CDR3 length: 14 residues. The CDR3 nucleotides read TGTGCCAGCAGCTTCCTAGCGGGTCAAGAGACCCAGTACTTC. This codes for CASSFLAGQETQYF. Combining the CDR3 with reference TRBV7-8 and TRBJ2-5 gives the whole variable domain GAGVSQSPRYKVAKRGQDVALRCDPISGHVSLFWYQQALGQGPEFLTYFQNEAQLDKSGLPSDRFFAERPEGSVSTLKIQRTQQEDSAVYLCASSFLAGQETQYFGPGTRLLVL.

The chain couples TRBV20-1 to TRBJ2-5; 12 bases map to TRBD2. V shed 6 bases, J shed 2 bases, and the junction held 7 bases outside the gene matches. Germline assignment: CDR1 DFQATT and CDR2 SNEGSKA (reference sequence). The CDR3 runs 15 residues. CDR3 region: CSATGLAGLQETQYF. The CDR3 region has the DNA TGCAGTGCCACCGGACTAGCGGGACTTCAAGAGACCCAGTACTTC.

This clonotype turned up a few times. The CDR3 nucleotides read TGTGCCAGCAGTTTACGGCCGGGACAGGGTCGCTGGGGGTTGTCCGGGGAGCTGTTTTTT. It encodes CASSLRPGQGRWGLSGELFF. The rearrangement links TRBV12-3 or TRBV12-4 to TRBJ2-2; 9 bases agree with TRBD1. This CDR3 comprises 20 residues. V lost 2 bases to trimming and J lost 6 bases; unmatched junction nucleotides: 19.

J is TRBJ2-5 and V is TRBV7-2; no definite D call. Germline V gene lookup returns CDR1 SGHTA and CDR2 FQGNSA. This CDR3 is 14 amino acids long. The V end was cut by 5 bases, the J end by 5 bases, with 15 bases between. In DNA form, the CDR3 reads TGTGCCAGCAGCCCGGAGAACCCCTTGGAGACCCAGTACTTC. It specifies CASSPENPLETQYF.

The gene calls are TRBV6-1 and TRBJ2-3; 8 bases fit TRBD2. V was clipped by 7 bases and J by 2 bases; unmatched bases: 11. Germline V gene lookup returns CDR1 MNHNS and CDR2 SASEGT. The CDR3 consists of 16 residues. This chain's CDR3 is CASTPGGETVTDTQYF. The CDR3 DNA reads TGTGCCAGCACCCCCGGGGGGGAGACAGTCACAGATACGCAGTATTTT.

In its sample, this clonotype was seen a few times. The chain carries TRBV7-2 and TRBJ1-3, with D possibly being TRBD1 (6 bases). The CDR3 totals 16 residues. V lost 0 bases and J 3 bases, leaving 12 bases between the germline ends. Germline CDR1 is SGHTA and CDR2 is FQGNSA. CDR3 in DNA: TGTGCCAGCAGCTTAGCGTACGGGGGCGGTGGAAACACCATATATTTT. Translating it yields CASSLAYGGGGNTIYF.

This rearrangement joins TRBV7-2 to TRBJ1-6; D is perhaps TRBD1 (5 bases). From germline, CDR1 is SGHTA and CDR2 FQGNSA. The CDR3 totals 12 residues. V lost 5 bases to trimming and J lost 10 bases, with 9 bases between them. CDR3 nucleotides: TGTGCCAGCAGCCCAGGGAAGTCACCCCTCCACTTT. Translation gives CASSPGKSPLHF. Together with reference TRBV7-2 and TRBJ1-6, the CDR3 gives the full variable domain: GAGVSQSPSNKVTEKGKDVELRCDPISGHTALYWYRQSLGQGLEFLIYFQGNSAPDKSGLPSDRFSAERTGGSVSTLTIQRTQQEDSAVYLCASSPGKSPLHFGNGTRLTVT.

This clonotype showed up just a few times. The V call is TRBV6-2 or TRBV6-3, the J call TRBJ1-6; D is possibly TRBD1 (6 bases). V was clipped by 6 bases and J by 8 bases, with 17 bases between them. This CDR3 has 15 residues. The germline CDR1 and CDR2 sequences are MNHEY and SVGEGT. CDR3 DNA: TGTGCCAGCAGCTTAGCAGGGGTCCGACATTCACCCCTCCACTTT. This gives the protein CASSLAGVRHSPLHF.

The genes are TRBV5-1 and TRBJ2-3; 10 bases are a match to TRBD2. CDR1 SGHRS and CDR2 YFSETQ come from the germline V gene. V shed 0 bases and J 4 bases; nucleotides not matched to a gene: 2. This CDR3 contains 15 residues. CDR3 protein: CASSLGTSGPDTQYF. CDR3 nucleotides: TGCGCCAGCAGCTTGGGGACTAGCGGCCCAGATACGCAGTATTTT. The full variable domain, rest sourced from reference TRBV5-1 and TRBJ2-3, is KAGVTQTPRYLIKTRGQQVTLSCSPISGHRSVSWYQQTPGQGLQFLFEYFSETQRNKGNFPGRFSGRQFSNSRSEMNVSTLELGDSALYLCASSLGTSGPDTQYFGPGTRLTVL.

This clonotype occurred a few times. The V gene is TRBV28, the J gene TRBJ1-1; D might be TRBD1 (5 bases). The V gene lost 3 bases and the J gene lost 3 bases, with 11 bases spanning the gap. Germline lookup yields CDR1 MDHEN and CDR2 SYDVKM. The CDR3 is made up of 14 amino acids. Here the CDR3 reads CASSFYGGDTEAFF. CDR3 bases: TGTGCCAGCAGTTTTTATGGGGGGGACACTGAAGCTTTCTTT.

The CDR3 DNA reads TGTGCCAGCAGCCAAAATATAGATACGCAGTATTTT. Translation gives CASSQNIDTQYF. The rearrangement joins TRBV11-2 to TRBJ2-3; no clear D. Germline loops: CDR1 SGHAT, CDR2 FQNNGV. The CDR3 length is 12 residues. V was pared by 5 bases and J by 5 bases, with 8 bases between.

V gene TRBV9 combines with J gene TRBJ1-1, with unresolved D. The CDR3 totals 14 residues. Germline V CDR1 and CDR2: SGDLS, YYNGEE. V lost 6 bases to trimming and J lost 2 bases, with 14 bases between them. The CDR3 nucleotides read TGTGCCAGCAACCAGGTACGGGGAAACACTGAAGCTTTCTTT. This gives the protein CASNQVRGNTEAFF.

The V and J genes are TRBV6-6 and TRBJ1-1; TRBD1 aligns across 8 bases. This CDR3 has 12 amino acids. Germline V gene sequence: CDR1 MNHNY, CDR2 SVGAGI (reference sequence). The ends lost 7 bases at V and 6 bases at J; junction bases unmatched: 4. The CDR3 nucleotides are TGTGCCAGCAACAGGGGGATCGCTGAAGCTTTCTTT. It codes for CASNRGIAEAFF.

This clonotype came up a few times. This chain connects TRBV19 to TRBJ2-1, with 8 positions matching TRBD2. CDR3 length: 19 residues. Trimming removed 3 bases from V and 0 bases from J; junction bases left unmatched: 13. Germline V CDR1 and CDR2: LNHDA, SQIVND (reference sequence). CDR3 loop: CASSIRRKRETSSYNEQFF. The CDR3 region has the DNA TGTGCCAGTAGTATTCGAAGGAAGCGGGAGACGAGCTCCTACAATGAGCAGTTCTTC.

V is TRBV20-1 and J is TRBJ1-1; D is perhaps TRBD1 (6 bases). This CDR3 has 14 amino acids. Germline V gives CDR1 DFQATT, CDR2 SNEGSKA (reference sequence). Trimming stripped 3 bases from V and 4 bases from J, with 15 bases between. The CDR3 DNA is TGCAGTGCTAGGAAGGGGGGGCCTGGCACTGAAGCTTTCTTT. As protein: CSARKGGPGTEAFF.

V and J are TRBV10-3 and TRBJ2-1; D is possibly TRBD2 (6 bases). The CDR3 contains 16 residues. With 0 bases removed from V and 0 bases from J, the gap between germline ends came to 9 bases. Germline V CDR1 and CDR2: ENHRY, SYGVKD. The CDR3 sequence: CAISESGLYSYNEQFF. CDR3 coding DNA: TGTGCCATCAGTGAGTCAGGACTATACTCCTACAATGAGCAGTTCTTC.

V is TRBV6-2 or TRBV6-3 and J is TRBJ1-2; no clear D. This CDR3 spans 13 amino acids. Trimming stripped 2 bases from V and 2 bases from J, with 6 bases between. CDR1 is MNHEY, CDR2 SVGEGT, per germline. The CDR3: CASSYRQNYGYTF. The CDR3 DNA is TGTGCCAGCAGTTACCGACAAAACTATGGCTACACCTTC.

This clonotype has just a few counts. The V and J genes are TRBV20-1 and TRBJ2-7; TRBD1 aligns across 7 bases. CDR1 is DFQATT and CDR2 is SNEGSKA in the germline V gene (reference sequence). This CDR3 has 12 amino acids. Trimming took 5 bases from V and 3 from J; bases not matched to a gene: 4. CDR3 sequence (DNA): TGCAGTGCTCCCCGGGACAGCTACGAGCAGTACTTC. It translates to CSAPRDSYEQYF.

This clonotype was seen repeatedly, ten times or more. The chain uses TRBV5-1 and TRBJ2-7, with D hard to call. CDR1 and CDR2 from the germline V gene are SGHRS and YFSETQ. Trimming cost V 8 bases and J 3 bases, with 12 bases left between them. This CDR3 is 12 amino acids long. The CDR3 spells CASGRGDYEQYF. The CDR3 DNA reads TGCGCCAGTGGCCGAGGAGACTACGAGCAGTACTTC.

The table lists this clonotype with a few counts. The J gene is TRBJ2-3, the V gene TRBV28; D is undetermined. This CDR3 comprises 11 residues. Germline V CDR1 and CDR2: MDHEN, SYDVKM. Deletions cut 7 bases from V and 3 bases from J, with 5 bases between. CDR3 DNA sequence: TGTGCCAGCACCGGGACAGATACGCAGTATTTT. This gives the protein CASTGTDTQYF.